In this sample, the clone carrying this TCR beta chain turned up many times. The data were taken from a study of low-dose radiotherapy and immunotherapy resistance in tumors. The time point: before trial treatment. The treatment that donors received included nivolumab, ipilimumab, aspirin, low-dose cyclophosphamide and low-dose radiotherapy. Germline values: CDR1 MNHEY, CDR2 SVGAGI. This CDR3 contains 12 residues. The V gene lost 6 bases and the J gene lost 12 bases, with 18 bases spanning the gap. TRAV- and TRBV-specific primers were used for first-strand cDNA, which covered alpha and beta chains. TCRs were put through approximately 20 PCR cycles of amplification with Phusion. A constant-region primer and the V-primer adapter served as the primer pair. mRNA, once isolated, was amplified by in vitro transcription. TCRdb ran MiXCR on the reads and lists one entry per CDR3 protein. This sample has about 82,000 distinct CDR3 sequences, with under 20% found just once.

The sample consisted of PBMCs, taken before treatment. This chain joins TRBV6-5 and TRBJ2-7, with D hard to call. The TCR sequence derives from a male donor with prostate cancer. CDR3 sequence reads: CASSPEPGSLYF. Here the CDR3 DNA reads TGTGCCAGCAGCCCAGAACCGGGTAGTTTGTACTTC.